Described below is a single TCR beta chain sequence and its context. Its specificity is not known. The data were produced by immunoSEQ multiplex PCR, yet TCRdb's version contains in-frame clones alone and is incomplete. Of about 2.2 million clones listed, around 95% are singletons. Germline V lookup: CDR1 ENHRY, CDR2 SYGVKD. V lost 3 bases and J lost 5; bases outside the gene matches: 10. This CDR3 has 15 residues. The sample comes from a study of shared clonotypes between healthy human individuals. Background on the study: CD8 memory received one plate per donor, CD8 naive two, CD4 memory three and CD4 naive three.

Points from the study as a whole: Represented diversity (both genetic and exposure-history) was limited by the small number of donors. Only blood underwent sampling, and tissue repertoires likely differ.

Cells designated naive CD8 were CD45RO-negative and were positively selected for CCR7, with terminally differentiated effector memory CD45RA+ cells excluded. Adult Caucasians living in Nashville, Tennessee made up all of the donors. The receptor was isolated from a man aged 18 to 29 in good health. Some clones in this sample may be carry-over from other donors' samples. Sequenced material: naive CD8+ T cells from PBMCs. The chain carries TRBV10-3 and TRBJ2-7; TRBD1 aligns across 7 bases. For the CDR3, the DNA is TGTGCCATCAGTGACTTTCGACAGGGCAGGAACGAGCAGTACTTC. Translating it yields CAISDFRQGRNEQYF.